The clone carrying this T cell receptor beta chain was observed a handful of times. Antigen specificity is unknown. The length of the CDR3 is 14 residues. Germline V gene lookup returns CDR1 SGHDT and CDR2 YYEEEE. Trimming took off 0 bases at V and 3 bases at J, with 9 bases between the two ends. A sample-barcoded 5' primer and a J-beta primer mix were used in a second PCR of roughly 7 to 11 cycles. TCRdb used MiXCR to reprocess the 5' RACE reads, holding one entry per CDR3 protein. Here the sample spans hundreds of thousands of distinct CDR3 sequences, roughly 60% being singletons. The entry originates in a study of blood T cells in healthy people across ages. Study-level background: Through template switching, about one barcoded beta molecule was captured per two T cells, as measured in model experiments. Notes on the study in general: Per-million-T-cell TCR beta diversity fell roughly linearly with age. Bulk PBMC profiling left naive and antigen-experienced comparisons inconclusive.

Approximately 9.7 milliliters was the volume of peripheral blood drawn from each donor. This receptor was identified in a man under 40 in good health. Material: blood. The V and J genes are TRBV5-6 and TRBJ2-5; no reliable D call. The CDR3 here is CASSLVAREETQYF. For the CDR3, the DNA is TGTGCCAGCAGCTTGGTGGCACGTGAAGAGACCCAGTACTTC.